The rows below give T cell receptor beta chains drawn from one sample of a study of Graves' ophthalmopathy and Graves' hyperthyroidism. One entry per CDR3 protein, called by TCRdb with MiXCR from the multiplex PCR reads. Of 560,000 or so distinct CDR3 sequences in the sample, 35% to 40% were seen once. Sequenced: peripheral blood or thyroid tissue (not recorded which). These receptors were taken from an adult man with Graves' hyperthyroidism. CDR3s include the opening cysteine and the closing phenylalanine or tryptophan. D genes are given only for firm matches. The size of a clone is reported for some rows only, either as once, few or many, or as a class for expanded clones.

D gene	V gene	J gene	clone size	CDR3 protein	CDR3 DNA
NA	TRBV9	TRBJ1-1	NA	CASSVVQGGLDTEAFF	TGTGCCAGCAGCGTAGTCCAAGGGGGGTTGGACACTGAAGCTTTCTTT
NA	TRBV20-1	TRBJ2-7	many	CSASFGTDPYEQYF	TGCAGTGCTTCATTCGGGACCGACCCCTACGAGCAGTACTTC
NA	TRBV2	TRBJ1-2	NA	CAPADRGRDYGYTF	TGTGCTCCAGCGGATAGAGGCAGGGACTATGGCTACACCTTC
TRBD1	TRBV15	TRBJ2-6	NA	CATSRVYGQGSTALTF	TGTGCCACCAGCAGGGTATACGGACAGGGGTCCACCGCCCTGACTTTC
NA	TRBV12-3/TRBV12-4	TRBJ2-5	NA	CAGSSIPGRRKQETQYF	TGTGCCGGCAGTTCGATTCCGGGACGCAGAAAACAAGAGACCCAGTACTTC
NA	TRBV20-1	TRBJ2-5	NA	CSARGFGETQYF	TGCAGTGCTCGGGGGTTTGGAGAGACCCAGTACTTC
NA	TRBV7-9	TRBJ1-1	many	CASSVTVSLNTEAFF	TGTGCCAGCAGCGTAACAGTATCCCTGAACACTGAAGCTTTCTTT
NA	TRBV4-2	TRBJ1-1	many	CASSQDQGNTEAFF	TGTGCCAGCAGCCAAGATCAGGGGAACACTGAAGCTTTCTTT
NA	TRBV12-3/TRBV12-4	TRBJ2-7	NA	CASTKGGAYEQYF	TGTGCCAGCACAAAGGGGGGGGCCTACGAGCAGTACTTC
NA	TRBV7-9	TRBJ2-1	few	CASSSFNEQFF	TGTGCCAGCAGCTCCTTCAATGAGCAGTTCTTC
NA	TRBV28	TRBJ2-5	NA	CASSLGRAETQYF	TGTGCCAGCAGTTTAGGCAGGGCTGAGACCCAGTACTTC
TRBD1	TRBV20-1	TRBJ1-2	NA	CSFIGTGAPYGYTF	TGCAGTTTTATCGGGACAGGCGCTCCCTATGGCTACACCTTC
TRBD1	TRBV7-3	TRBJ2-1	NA	CASSLAGTGLFNEQFF	TGTGCCAGCAGCTTGGCCGGGACAGGGCTTTTCAATGAGCAGTTCTTC
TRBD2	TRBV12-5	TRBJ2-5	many	CASTSGLLEDQYF	TGTGCTAGTACTAGCGGCCTCCTGGAGGACCAGTACTTC
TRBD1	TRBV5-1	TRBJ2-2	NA	CASSSPTGKENTGELFF	TGCGCCAGCAGCTCCCCGACAGGGAAGGAGAACACCGGGGAGCTGTTTTTT
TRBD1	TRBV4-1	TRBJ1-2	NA	CANLSTGAFFYGYTF	TGCGCCAATCTTTCGACAGGGGCCTTCTTCTATGGCTACACCTTC
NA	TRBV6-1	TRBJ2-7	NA	CASSRTDLYEQYF	TGTGCCAGCAGTAGGACAGACTTGTACGAGCAGTACTTC
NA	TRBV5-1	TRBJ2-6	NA	CASSWGFTEAF	TGTGCCAGCAGCTGGGGATTCACTGAAGCTTTC
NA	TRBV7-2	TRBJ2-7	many	CASSLGGWDEQYF	TGTGCCAGCAGCTTAGGGGGCTGGGACGAGCAGTACTTC
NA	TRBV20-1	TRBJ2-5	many	CSAFRAGETQYF	TGCAGTGCTTTCCGGGCAGGGGAGACCCAGTACTTC
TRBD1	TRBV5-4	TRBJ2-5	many	CASSILGTGEETQYF	TGTGCCAGCAGCATCCTCGGGACAGGGGAAGAGACCCAGTACTTC
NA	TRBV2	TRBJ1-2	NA	CASTGGLDGYTF	TGTGCCAGCACTGGGGGGCTGGATGGCTACACCTTC